The 7 T cell receptor beta chains given below trace back to one sample, sequenced in a study of cytomegalovirus exposure and HLA in healthy donors. Measured with immunoSEQ multiplex PCR; TCRdb has only the in-frame clones, and not every one. The sample shows 200,000 to 250,000 clones, approximately 87% of them seen only once. Specimen: PBMCs. The source of these receptors is a young woman in good health and CMV-seronegative.

The V gene is TRBV15, the J gene TRBJ1-5; D gene uncertain. The ends were cut back, 0 bases at V and 1 base at J, with 7 bases in the middle. Germline CDR1 is LNHNV and CDR2 is YYDKDF (reference sequence). The CDR3 spans 15 residues. CDR3 in amino acids: CATSREVGSNQPQHF. The CDR3 DNA sequence: TGTGCCACCAGCAGAGAGGTTGGCAGCAATCAGCCCCAGCATTTT.

The chain is built from TRBV29-1 and TRBJ2-1, with 10 bases aligning to TRBD2. This CDR3 is 14 amino acids long. The germline CDR1 and CDR2 sequences are SQVTM and ANQGSEA. Germline trimming cut 6 bases from V and 4 bases from J; bases unmatched to any gene: 6. DNA of the CDR3: TGCAGCGTGGGACCTAGCGGGAGTTACAATGAGCAGTTCTTC. Translating it yields CSVGPSGSYNEQFF.

V usage is TRBV30 and J usage is TRBJ1-2, with D perhaps TRBD1 (5 bases). Germline CDR1 GTSNPN, CDR2 SVGIG (reference sequence). The germline V and J ends were trimmed by 3 bases and 7 bases, with 18 bases remaining between them. CDR3 size: 14 residues. The chain's CDR3 is CAWSKSGAKGGYTF. In nucleotides, the CDR3 is TGTGCCTGGAGCAAGAGCGGGGCTAAGGGTGGCTACACCTTC.

This clone appeared a few times. The chain carries TRBV7-6 and TRBJ2-1; 8 positions agree with TRBD1. Germline trimming cut 5 bases from V and 0 bases from J; bases unmatched to any gene: 9. Germline CDR1 is SGHVS and CDR2 is FNYEAQ. This CDR3 has 17 amino acids. The CDR3 DNA sequence: TGTGCCAGCAGCCCAGGACAGGGAATGAGCTCCTACAATGAGCAGTTCTTC. Amino acid sequence: CASSPGQGMSSYNEQFF. Full variable domain (rest looked up from reference TRBV7-6 and TRBJ2-1): GAGVSQSPRYKVTKRGQDVALRCDPISGHVSLYWYRQALGQGPEFLTYFNYEAQQDKSGLPNDRFSAERPEGSISTLTIQRTEQRDSAMYRCASSPGQGMSSYNEQFFGPGTRLTVL.

The chain uses TRBV30 and TRBJ2-7; D may be TRBD1 (6 bases). The CDR3 sequence is 12 residues long. The germline CDR1 and CDR2 sequences are GTSNPN and SVGIG (reference sequence). V lost 3 bases and J 12 bases, leaving 18 bases between the germline ends. DNA for the CDR3: TGTGCCTGGAGCCGAACGGGGTCAGGGGCGTACTTC. Protein sequence: CAWSRTGSGAYF.

The CDR3 is CASSEGAEQYF. The CDR3 bases are TGTGCCAGCAGTGAGGGGGCAGAGCAGTACTTC. V gene TRBV6-5 combines with J gene TRBJ2-7; 7 positions agree with TRBD1. CDR1 and CDR2 (germline): MNHEY, SVGAGI. The CDR3 extends over 11 amino acids. Unmatched junction bases numbered 2, after V lost 5 bases and J lost 7 bases.

V is TRBV9 and J is TRBJ2-7, with D maybe TRBD2 (7 bases). The V end was cut by 4 bases, the J end by 5 bases, with 16 bases between. Germline CDR1 is SGDLS and CDR2 is YYNGEE. The CDR3 covers 14 residues. In nucleotides, the CDR3 is TGTGCCAGCAGCCGTATAGGGGGGGTCAACGAGCAGTACTTC. Translated, it gives CASSRIGGVNEQYF.